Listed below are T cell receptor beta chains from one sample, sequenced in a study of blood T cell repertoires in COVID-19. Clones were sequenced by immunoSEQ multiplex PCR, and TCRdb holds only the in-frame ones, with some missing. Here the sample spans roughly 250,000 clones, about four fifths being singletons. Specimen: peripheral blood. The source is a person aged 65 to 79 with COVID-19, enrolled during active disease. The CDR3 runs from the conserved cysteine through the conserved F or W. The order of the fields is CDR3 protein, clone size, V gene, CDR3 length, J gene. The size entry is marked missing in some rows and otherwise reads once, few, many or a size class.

CDR3: CASSSRGTSGSDTQYF
size: .
V: TRBV11-1
length: 16
J: TRBJ2-3

CDR3: CASSLAQQSGGYTF
size: .
V: TRBV5-1
length: 14
J: TRBJ1-2

CDR3: CAPRQGSNTGELFF
size: .
V: TRBV7-9
length: 14
J: TRBJ2-2

CDR3: CASSNARDRGLSGYTF
size: .
V: TRBV7-8
length: 16
J: TRBJ1-2

CDR3: CSVGTGGLTEAFF
size: .
V: TRBV29-1
length: 13
J: TRBJ1-1

CDR3: CASSSTDRIRVSQYF
size: few
V: TRBV6-6
length: 15
J: TRBJ2-5

CDR3: CASRHSGGEKLFF
size: .
V: TRBV6-5
length: 13
J: TRBJ1-4

CDR3: CASTRGGATEAFF
size: .
V: TRBV27
length: 13
J: TRBJ1-1

CDR3: CASSLGTSGPYEQYF
size: .
V: TRBV4-2
length: 15
J: TRBJ2-7

CDR3: CATTAGGNQPQHF
size: .
V: TRBV2
length: 13
J: TRBJ1-5

CDR3: CASRAGTEETQYF
size: once
V: TRBV5-4
length: 13
J: TRBJ2-5